A single sample is the source of the 9 T cell receptor beta chains below, sequenced in a study of cytomegalovirus exposure and HLA in healthy donors. With 60 Vbeta and 13 Jbeta primers, the PCR was carried out. The table came from immunoSEQ multiplex PCR; TCRdb's copy has only in-frame clones and leaves some out. The sample gives approximately 95,000 clones, around 84% of which show up once; approximately 4% is in the top ten. Sequencing used PBMCs. All receptors derive from a woman aged 35 to 49 in good health and CMV-seropositive.

The chain is built from TRBV27 and TRBJ2-1, with 11 bases that match TRBD2. The CDR3 extends over 16 amino acids. The trim removed 4 bases at V and 3 bases at J, leaving 5 bases unmatched. Germline loops: CDR1 MNHEY, CDR2 SMNVEV (reference sequence). CDR3 coding DNA: TGTGCCAGCAGTTCACTGGGGACTAGCGGCTACAATGAGCAGTTCTTC. The encoded protein is CASSSLGTSGYNEQFF.

The chain is built from TRBV5-1 and TRBJ1-2, with a tentative D call TRBD1 (5 bases). This CDR3 comprises 14 residues. V was shortened by 2 bases and J by 3 bases, with 11 bases between the two germline ends. Germline CDR1 SGHRS, CDR2 YFSETQ. The CDR3 loop is CASSFSDRDYGYTF. CDR3 bases: TGCGCCAGCAGCTTCTCAGACAGAGACTATGGCTACACCTTC.

This sequence joins TRBV6-5 and TRBJ2-3, with D perhaps matching TRBD2 (6 bases). The V end lost 5 bases, the J end lost 0 bases, and 9 bases lay between the germline ends. CDR3 length: 14 amino acids. The germline CDR1 and CDR2 sequences are MNHEY and SVGAGI. CDR3 sequence: CASSRSGSTDTQYF. CDR3 sequence (DNA): TGTGCCAGCAGTCGGAGCGGGAGCACAGATACGCAGTATTTT.

The J gene is TRBJ2-5, the V gene TRBV11-2; a weak D match, TRBD2 (6 bases). The CDR3 covers 16 residues. In germline, CDR1 is SGHAT, CDR2 FQNNGV. V lost 5 bases and J 5 bases, leaving 21 bases between the germline ends. CDR3 sequence (DNA): TGTGCCAGCAGCCCCATCAATACAGGCGGAGGGGAGACCCAGTACTTC. Amino acids: CASSPINTGGGETQYF.

The V call is TRBV5-1, the J call TRBJ2-1; unclear D gene. Germline assignment: CDR1 SGHRS and CDR2 YFSETQ. The V gene lost 5 bases and the J gene lost 6 bases, with 9 bases spanning the gap. The CDR3 has 12 amino acids. CDR3 residues: CASRVSGNEQFF. CDR3 bases: TGCGCCAGCAGGGTATCGGGCAATGAGCAGTTCTTC.

The chain combines TRBV30 with TRBJ2-1, with 9 bases identical to TRBD2. V lost 7 bases, J lost 5 bases, and 9 bases stayed unmatched. The CDR3 loop spans 14 amino acids. Germline V gives CDR1 GTSNPN, CDR2 SVGIG (reference sequence). The CDR3 protein is CAFQATSGHNEQFF. The CDR3 DNA sequence: TGTGCCTTCCAGGCGACTAGCGGACACAATGAGCAGTTCTTC.

This chain uses TRBV28 with TRBJ1-2, with 8 nucleotides matching TRBD1. Germline-derived CDR1 and CDR2 are MDHEN and SYDVKM. Trimming took 6 bases from V and 8 from J; bases not matched to a gene: 17. The CDR3 is 16 residues long. DNA of the CDR3: TGTGCCAGCAGCCCGCAAATTAGACAGGGGCAGGCGGGCTACACCTTC. It is translated as CASSPQIRQGQAGYTF.

The V call is TRBV28, the J call TRBJ2-1; D gene uncertain. The V gene's germline CDR1 is MDHEN and CDR2 SYDVKM. The CDR3 runs to 13 residues. V shed 1 base and J shed 2 bases, with 3 bases lying between them. The CDR3: CASSLSAYNEQFF. CDR3 DNA: TGTGCCAGCAGTTTATCGGCCTACAATGAGCAGTTCTTC.

CDR3 in amino acids: CASSAGTSNYGYTF. CDR3 coding DNA: TGTGCCAGCAGCGCCGGGACATCGAACTATGGCTACACCTTC. The chain carries TRBV6-1 and TRBJ1-2; perhaps TRBD1 as D (6 bases). The CDR3 has 14 amino acids. V gave up 6 bases and J gave up 2 bases, with 13 bases separating them. The germline gives CDR1 MNHNS, CDR2 SASEGT.